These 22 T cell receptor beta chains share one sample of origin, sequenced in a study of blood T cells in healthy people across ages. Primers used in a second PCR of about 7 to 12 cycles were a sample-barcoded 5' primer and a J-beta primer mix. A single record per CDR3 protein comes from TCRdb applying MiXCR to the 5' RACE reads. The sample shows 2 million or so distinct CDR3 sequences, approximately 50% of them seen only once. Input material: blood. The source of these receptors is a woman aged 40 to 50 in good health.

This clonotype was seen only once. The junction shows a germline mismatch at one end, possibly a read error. The CDR3 coding sequence is TGTGCCGGCAGCTCGGGACTCAACTACGAGCAGTACTTC. This encodes CAGSSGLNYEQYF. V usage is TRBV7-2 and J usage is TRBJ2-7; D perhaps matches TRBD2 (6 bases). In germline, CDR1 is SGHTA, CDR2 FQGNSA. The length of the CDR3 is 13 residues.

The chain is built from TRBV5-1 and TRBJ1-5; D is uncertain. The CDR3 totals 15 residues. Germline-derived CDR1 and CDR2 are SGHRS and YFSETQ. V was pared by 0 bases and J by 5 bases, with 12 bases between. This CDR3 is CASSLDGIGDQPQHF. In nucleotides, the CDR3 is TGCGCCAGCAGCTTGGATGGTATCGGGGATCAGCCCCAGCATTTT.

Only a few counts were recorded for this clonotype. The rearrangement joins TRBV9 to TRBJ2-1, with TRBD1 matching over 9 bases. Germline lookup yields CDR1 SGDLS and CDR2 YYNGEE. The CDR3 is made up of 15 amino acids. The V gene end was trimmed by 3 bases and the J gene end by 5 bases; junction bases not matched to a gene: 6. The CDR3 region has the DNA TGTGCCAGCAGCGCCTTCGGGACAGGGAACAATGAGCAGTTCTTC. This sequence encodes CASSAFGTGNNEQFF.

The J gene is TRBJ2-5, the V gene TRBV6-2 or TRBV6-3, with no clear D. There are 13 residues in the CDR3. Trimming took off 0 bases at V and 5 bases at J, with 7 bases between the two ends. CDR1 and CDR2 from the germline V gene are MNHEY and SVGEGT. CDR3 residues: CASSYSSFETQYF. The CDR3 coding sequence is TGTGCCAGCAGTTACTCGAGTTTCGAGACCCAGTACTTC.

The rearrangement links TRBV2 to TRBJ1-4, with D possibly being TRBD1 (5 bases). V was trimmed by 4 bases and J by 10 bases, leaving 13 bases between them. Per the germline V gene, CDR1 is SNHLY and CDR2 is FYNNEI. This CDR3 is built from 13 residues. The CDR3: CASSVGRSGKLFF. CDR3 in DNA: TGTGCCAGCAGTGTGGGACGGTCCGGAAAACTGTTTTTT. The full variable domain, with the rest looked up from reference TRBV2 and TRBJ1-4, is EPEVTQTPSHQVTQMGQEVILRCVPISNHLYFYWYRQILGQKVEFLVSFYNNEISEKSEIFDDQFSVERPDGSNFTLKIRSTKLEDSAMYFCASSVGRSGKLFFGSGTQLSVL.

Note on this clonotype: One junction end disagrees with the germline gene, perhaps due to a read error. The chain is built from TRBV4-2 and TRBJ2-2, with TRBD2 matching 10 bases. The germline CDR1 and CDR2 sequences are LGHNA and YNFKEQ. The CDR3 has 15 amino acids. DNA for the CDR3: TGTGCCAGCAGCTACACTAGCGGGGACTCCGGGGAGTTGTTTTTT. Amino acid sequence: CASSYTSGDSGELFF.

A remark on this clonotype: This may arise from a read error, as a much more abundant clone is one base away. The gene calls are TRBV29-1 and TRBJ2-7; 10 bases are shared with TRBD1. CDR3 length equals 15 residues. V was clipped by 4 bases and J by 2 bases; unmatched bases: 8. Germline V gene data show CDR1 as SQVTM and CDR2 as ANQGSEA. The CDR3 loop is CSVAGRDRGAYEQYF. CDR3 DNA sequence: TGCAGCGTTGCTGGGCGGGACAGGGGTGCCTACGAGCAGTACTTC.

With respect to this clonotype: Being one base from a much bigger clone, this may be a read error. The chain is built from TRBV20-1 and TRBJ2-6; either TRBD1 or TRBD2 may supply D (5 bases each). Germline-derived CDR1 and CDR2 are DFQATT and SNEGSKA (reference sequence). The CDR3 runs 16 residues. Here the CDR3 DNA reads TGCAGTGCTAGAGATCGCGGGCTCTCTGGGGCCACCGTCCTGACTTTC. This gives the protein CSARDRGLSGATVLTF.

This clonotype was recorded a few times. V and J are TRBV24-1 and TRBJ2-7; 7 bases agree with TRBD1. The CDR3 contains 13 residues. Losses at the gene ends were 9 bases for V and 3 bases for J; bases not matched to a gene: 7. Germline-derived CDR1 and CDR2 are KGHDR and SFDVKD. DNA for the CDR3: TGTGCCACCGGATTGACAGGGAGCTACGAGCAGTACTTC. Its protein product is CATGLTGSYEQYF.

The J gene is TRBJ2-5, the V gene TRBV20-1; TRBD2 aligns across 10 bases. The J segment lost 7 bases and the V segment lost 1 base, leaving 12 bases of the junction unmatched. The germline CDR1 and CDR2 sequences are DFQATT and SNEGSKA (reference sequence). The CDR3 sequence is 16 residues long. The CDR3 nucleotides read TGCAGTGCTAGAGGGCCTAGCGGGGGATTCTTTGTGACCCAGTACTTC. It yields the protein CSARGPSGGFFVTQYF.

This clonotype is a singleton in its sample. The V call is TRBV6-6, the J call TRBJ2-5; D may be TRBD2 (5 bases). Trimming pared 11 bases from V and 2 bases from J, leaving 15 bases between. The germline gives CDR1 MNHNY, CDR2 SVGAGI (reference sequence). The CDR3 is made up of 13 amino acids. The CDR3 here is CAGKPGVQETQYF. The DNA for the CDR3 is TGTGCCGGCAAACCCGGGGTTCAAGAGACCCAGTACTTC.

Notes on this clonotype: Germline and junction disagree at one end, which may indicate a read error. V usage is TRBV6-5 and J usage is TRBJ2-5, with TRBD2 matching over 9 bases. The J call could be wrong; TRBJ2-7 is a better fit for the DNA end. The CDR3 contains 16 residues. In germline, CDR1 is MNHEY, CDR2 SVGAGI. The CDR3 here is CVSSLGLSAGGHEQYF. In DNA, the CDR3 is TGTGTCAGCAGTTTGGGTTTGTCAGCGGGGGGCCACGAGCAGTACTTC.

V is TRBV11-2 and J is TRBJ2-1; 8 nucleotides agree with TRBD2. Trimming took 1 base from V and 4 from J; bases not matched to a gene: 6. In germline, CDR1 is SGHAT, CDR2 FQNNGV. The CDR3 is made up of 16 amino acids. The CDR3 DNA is TGTGCCAGCAGCTTAGTTTCGGGGGGGCTGTACAATGAGCAGTTCTTC. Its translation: CASSLVSGGLYNEQFF.

CDR3 sequence: CASIPVGGPQETQYF. CDR3 DNA sequence: TGTGCCAGCATCCCGGTGGGAGGACCCCAAGAGACCCAGTACTTC. The V gene is TRBV6-2 or TRBV6-3, the J gene TRBJ2-5; weak D call: TRBD2 (6 bases). Trimming removed 7 bases at V and 1 base at J, with 16 bases between. Germline CDR1 and CDR2: MNHEY and SVGEGT. CDR3 length: 15 amino acids.

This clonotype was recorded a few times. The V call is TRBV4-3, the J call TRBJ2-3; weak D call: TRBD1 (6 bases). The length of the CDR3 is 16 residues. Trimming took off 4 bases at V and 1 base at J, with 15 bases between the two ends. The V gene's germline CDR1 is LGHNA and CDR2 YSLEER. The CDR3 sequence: CASSRNPGQGTDTQYF. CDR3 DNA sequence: TGCGCCAGCAGCCGAAATCCGGGACAAGGCACAGATACGCAGTATTTT.

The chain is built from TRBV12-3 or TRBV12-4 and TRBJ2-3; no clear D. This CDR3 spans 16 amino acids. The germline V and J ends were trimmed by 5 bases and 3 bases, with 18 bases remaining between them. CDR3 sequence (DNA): TGTGCCAGCAGTCCCCCGAGAGGTGGTGTTACAGATACGCAGTATTTT. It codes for CASSPPRGGVTDTQYF.

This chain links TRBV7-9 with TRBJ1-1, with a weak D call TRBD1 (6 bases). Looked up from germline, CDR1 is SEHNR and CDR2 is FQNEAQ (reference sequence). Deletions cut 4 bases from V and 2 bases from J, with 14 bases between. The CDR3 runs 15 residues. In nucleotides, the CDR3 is TGTGCCAGCAGCTCCATGCGGGGGCGTAACACTGAAGCTTTCTTT. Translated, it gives CASSSMRGRNTEAFF.

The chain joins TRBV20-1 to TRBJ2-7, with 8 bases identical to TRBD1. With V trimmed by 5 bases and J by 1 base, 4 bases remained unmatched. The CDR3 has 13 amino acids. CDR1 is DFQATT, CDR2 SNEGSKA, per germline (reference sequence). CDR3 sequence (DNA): TGCAGTGCTGCGGGACAGGTATCCTACGAGCAGTACTTC. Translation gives CSAAGQVSYEQYF.

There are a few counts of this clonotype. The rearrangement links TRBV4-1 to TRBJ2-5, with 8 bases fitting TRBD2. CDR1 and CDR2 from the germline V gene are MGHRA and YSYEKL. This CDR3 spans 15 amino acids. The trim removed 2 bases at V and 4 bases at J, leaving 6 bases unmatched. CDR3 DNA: TGCGCCAGCAGCCAACCCGGGACTAGGGCAGAGACCCAGTACTTC. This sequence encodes CASSQPGTRAETQYF.

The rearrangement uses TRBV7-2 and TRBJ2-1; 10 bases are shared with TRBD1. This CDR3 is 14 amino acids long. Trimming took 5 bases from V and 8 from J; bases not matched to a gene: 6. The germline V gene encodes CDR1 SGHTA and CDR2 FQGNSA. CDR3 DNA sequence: TGTGCCAGCAGCCTCGGGGACAGGGGTCATGAGCAGTTCTTC. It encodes CASSLGDRGHEQFF.

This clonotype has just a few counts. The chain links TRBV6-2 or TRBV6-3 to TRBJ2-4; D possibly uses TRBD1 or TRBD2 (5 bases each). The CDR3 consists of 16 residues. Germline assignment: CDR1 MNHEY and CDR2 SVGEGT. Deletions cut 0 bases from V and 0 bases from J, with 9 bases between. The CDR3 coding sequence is TGTGCCAGCAGTTACTCGGGGGAGCTAGCCAAAAACATTCAGTACTTC. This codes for CASSYSGELAKNIQYF.

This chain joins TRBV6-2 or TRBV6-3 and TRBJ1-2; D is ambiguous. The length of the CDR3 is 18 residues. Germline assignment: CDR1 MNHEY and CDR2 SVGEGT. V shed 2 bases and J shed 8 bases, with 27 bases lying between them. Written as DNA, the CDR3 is TGTGCCAGCAGTTACGATTTTGCTTGGGCGAAAACATCGTCCGGCTACACCTTC. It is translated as CASSYDFAWAKTSSGYTF.